A single sample is the source of the 13 T cell receptor beta chains below, sequenced in a study of CD8+CD57+ T cells in acquired aplastic anemia. TCR beta VDJ combinations and CDR3 sequences were profiled from genomic DNA. TCRdb re-called the reads through MiXCR, storing one row per CDR3 protein. This sample carries approximately 98,000 distinct CDR3 sequences, approximately 48% of them seen once, and the ten largest clones take under 35%. The sequencing input was sorted CD4+, CD8+, or CD8+CD57+ T cells (not recorded which) from PBMCs. The receptors were sampled from a human donor in good health, serving as a control.

The chain links TRBV7-3 to TRBJ1-1; the match to TRBD1 covers 7 bases. Germline assignment: CDR1 SGHTA and CDR2 FQGTGA. V lost 5 bases to trimming and J lost 9 bases; unmatched junction nucleotides: 9. The CDR3 has 13 residues. DNA of the CDR3: TGTGCCAGCAGCCAGACCCCGGGACAGAAAGCTTTCTTT. It is translated as CASSQTPGQKAFF.

This clonotype was seen repeatedly, ten times or more. V gene TRBV10-3 combines with J gene TRBJ1-2; D gene ambiguous. Germline V gene data show CDR1 as ENHRY and CDR2 as SYGVKD. Trimming pared 0 bases from V and 6 bases from J, leaving 14 bases between. The CDR3 consists of 15 residues. Here the CDR3 DNA reads TGTGCCATCAGTGAGTCCTTAGGGTTTGGGGATGGCTACACCTTC. Translation gives CAISESLGFGDGYTF.

The gene calls are TRBV29-1 and TRBJ1-5; D possibly corresponds to TRBD1 (5 bases). The CDR3 has 13 residues. Trimming took 2 bases from V and 3 from J, leaving 8 bases between them. Germline assignment: CDR1 SQVTM and CDR2 ANQGSEA. CDR3 sequence (DNA): TGCAGCGTTGAACAGGGACTCAATCAGCCCCAGCATTTT. This gives the protein CSVEQGLNQPQHF.

This clonotype was seen many times. This chain joins TRBV6-1 and TRBJ1-3; 7 bases are shared with TRBD1. The CDR3 is 17 residues long. The germline gives CDR1 MNHNS, CDR2 SASEGT. With V trimmed by 1 base and J by 2 bases, 8 bases remained unmatched. The CDR3 here is CASSEEGGVVTGNTIYF. In DNA form, the CDR3 reads TGTGCCAGCAGTGAAGAAGGGGGCGTGGTAACTGGAAACACCATATATTTT.

V gene TRBV24-1 combines with J gene TRBJ1-5; D possibly corresponds to TRBD1 (5 bases). CDR1 and CDR2 (germline): KGHDR, SFDVKD. The CDR3 runs to 16 residues. With 7 bases removed from V and 2 bases from J, the gap between germline ends came to 17 bases. CDR3 amino acids: CATSSDVGERNQPQHF. CDR3 sequence (DNA): TGTGCCACCAGCTCAGATGTGGGGGAACGCAATCAGCCCCAGCATTTT.

The rearrangement joins TRBV12-3 or TRBV12-4 to TRBJ1-5; no definite D call. This CDR3 is 13 amino acids long. V lost 5 bases, J lost 4 bases, and 9 bases lay in between. The CDR3 DNA reads TGTGCCAGCAGTCAACACGGAAATCAGCCCCAGCATTTT. Translated, it gives CASSQHGNQPQHF.

The gene calls are TRBV19 and TRBJ2-7; TRBD1 aligns across 7 bases. Near its end, the DNA agrees better with TRBJ2-1, so the J call may be wrong. This CDR3 is 14 amino acids long. Germline CDR1 LNHDA, CDR2 SQIVND (reference sequence). This CDR3 is CAWTTGEGSYEQFF. The CDR3 nucleotides are TGTGCCTGGACAACAGGGGAAGGAAGCTACGAGCAGTTCTTC.

The chain carries TRBV7-2 and TRBJ2-3; D uncertain. Trimming stripped 1 base from V and 6 bases from J, with 5 bases between. The CDR3 contains 12 residues. Germline V gene lookup returns CDR1 SGHTA and CDR2 FQGNSA. The CDR3 is CASSLGHDTQYF. The CDR3 nucleotides read TGTGCCAGCAGCTTAGGCCACGATACGCAGTATTTT.

The table lists this clonotype with many counts. This rearrangement joins TRBV5-1 to TRBJ2-1, with 12 bases identical to TRBD2. The CDR3 length is 17 residues. The germline CDR1 and CDR2 sequences are SGHRS and YFSETQ. V shed 7 bases, J shed 8 bases, and the junction held 16 bases outside the gene matches. CDR3 sequence: CASSLALAGGFGDEQFF. The CDR3 nucleotides read TGCGCCAGCTCGCTTGCCCTAGCGGGGGGGTTTGGCGATGAGCAGTTCTTC.

The V call is TRBV5-5, the J call TRBJ1-1; maybe TRBD1 (5 bases). This CDR3 has 15 amino acids. Trimming pared 1 base from V and 0 bases from J, leaving 10 bases between. CDR1 is SGHKS and CDR2 is YYEKEE in the germline V gene (reference sequence). The CDR3 bases are TGTGCCAGCAGCTTGCGCGGGGGATTGAACACTGAAGCTTTCTTT. This translates into CASSLRGGLNTEAFF.

The rearrangement joins TRBV20-1 to TRBJ2-5; 8 bases line up with TRBD1. The CDR3 sequence is 13 residues long. Germline loops: CDR1 DFQATT, CDR2 SNEGSKA (reference sequence). V trimming: 7 bases; J trimming: 4 bases; junction bases outside the gene matches: 8. The CDR3 protein is CSGLDRGRETQYF. DNA of the CDR3: TGCAGTGGACTAGACAGGGGCAGAGAGACCCAGTACTTC.

The chain links TRBV27 to TRBJ1-6; possibly TRBD1 for D (6 bases). V lost 7 bases to trimming and J lost 5 bases, with 12 bases between them. The CDR3 is 14 residues long. Germline V gene lookup returns CDR1 MNHEY and CDR2 SMNVEV (reference sequence). CDR3 region: CASKVRTDNSPLHF. The CDR3 nucleotides are TGTGCCAGCAAGGTCAGGACAGATAATTCACCCCTCCACTTT.

V gene TRBV19 combines with J gene TRBJ2-1; no clear D. V was trimmed by 3 bases and J by 3 bases, leaving 9 bases between them. CDR3 length: 14 amino acids. Germline CDR1 is LNHDA and CDR2 is SQIVND (reference sequence). The CDR3 is CASSIVQDYNEQFF. CDR3 DNA sequence: TGTGCCAGTAGTATCGTTCAGGACTACAATGAGCAGTTCTTC. Drawing the rest from reference TRBV19 and TRBJ2-1, the complete variable domain is DGGITQSPKYLFRKEGQNVTLSCEQNLNHDAMYWYRQDPGQGLRLIYYSQIVNDFQKGDIAEGYSVSREKKESFPLTVTSAQKNPTAFYLCASSIVQDYNEQFFGPGTRLTVL.